The present T cell receptor (beta chain) was sequenced within a study of technical replicates of blood from several donors. Only in-frame clones appear in the TCRdb table, and some are missing; sequencing was by immunoSEQ multiplex PCR. The repertoire includes around 79,000 clones, more than 85% of them detected once, and about 0.25% sits in the top ten. Germline CDR1 SGHRS, CDR2 YFSETQ. V shed 2 bases and J 8 bases; nucleotides not matched to a gene: 5. The CDR3 totals 14 residues. The TCR originated in a human donor in good health. The rearrangement links TRBV5-1 to TRBJ1-4, with 8 bases matching TRBD1. Sequencing was carried out using T cells isolated from PBMCs. CDR3: CASSLQGVSEKLFF. CDR3 DNA: TGCGCCAGCAGCTTACAGGGGGTTAGCGAAAAACTGTTTTTT.